These T cell receptor beta chains were read from a single sample in a study of HIV-infected children after antiretroviral therapy interruption. Each CDR3 protein is one row after TCRdb ran MiXCR on the 3' RACE reads. The repertoire holds around 47,000 distinct CDR3 sequences, around 4% seen once, with over 0.65% in the top ten. The material was CD45RA+ CD4+ T cells from PBMCs, pooled from several time points, obtained from a donor given antiretroviral therapy, either interrupted or continuous. Receptors were obtained from a pool of human donors with HIV. The CDR3 runs from the conserved cysteine through the conserved F or W. A D gene is named only where the DNA matches it firmly. Not all rows give a size; the values are once, few, many and, for expanded clones, a class.

cdr3_nt | cdr3_aa | clone_size | v_call | d_call | j_call
TGCGCCAGCAGCTTCCTGGGGATTCCAGATACGCAGTATTTT | CASSFLGIPDTQYF | - | TRBV5-1 | - | TRBJ2-3
TGTGCCAGCAGTTGGACAGGGGGGATGGAAAAACTGTTTTTT | CASSWTGGMEKLFF | many | TRBV12-3/TRBV12-4 | TRBD1 | TRBJ1-4
TGTGCCAGCAGTCGTACCGGGACTAGGATACACGGGGAGCTGTTTTTT | CASSRTGTRIHGELFF | many | TRBV12-3/TRBV12-4 | TRBD2 | TRBJ2-2
TGCGCCAGCAGCCAAGGCTCAGGGGGCGATGGCTACACCTTC | CASSQGSGGDGYTF | many | TRBV4-1 | TRBD1 | TRBJ1-2
TGTGCCAGCAGTTTAAGTGGCAGGGGAACATTCCGGGAGCTGTTTTTT | CASSLSGRGTFRELFF | many | TRBV12-3/TRBV12-4 | - | TRBJ2-2
TGCAGCGTTATAGACAGGTCGGGCTACGAGCAGTACTTC | CSVIDRSGYEQYF | many | TRBV29-1 | - | TRBJ2-7
TGTGCCAGCAGTGAGGCCTACGAGCAGTACTTC | CASSEAYEQYF | many | TRBV2 | - | TRBJ2-7
TGTGCCAGCAGCTTAGGAGGGCCACTAGCCAAAAACATTCAGTACTTC | CASSLGGPLAKNIQYF | many | TRBV7-4 | - | TRBJ2-4
TGCAGTGCTACCGGACAAAGCTCCTACAATGAGCAGTTCTTC | CSATGQSSYNEQFF | few | TRBV20-1 | - | TRBJ2-1
TGTGCCAGCAGTGAAATGGGACTAGCGGCGCAGTTCTTC | CASSEMGLAAQFF | - | TRBV2 | TRBD2 | TRBJ2-1
TGCAGCGTTGAAGGAGGGAGCCTACGCACAGATACGCAGTATTTT | CSVEGGSLRTDTQYF | many | TRBV29-1 | - | TRBJ2-3
TGCAGTGCCTCCGGGTCTCTGCTACTGGACACAGATACGCAGTATTTT | CSASGSLLLDTDTQYF | - | TRBV20-1 | - | TRBJ2-3
TGCGCCAGCAGCTGGGGGGGTGACGGCTATGGCTACACCTTC | CASSWGGDGYGYTF | many | TRBV5-1 | - | TRBJ1-2
TGCAGCGTCGCTATAAAGCGGGGCGAGGGAGATACGCAGTATTTT | CSVAIKRGEGDTQYF | many | TRBV29-1 | TRBD2 | TRBJ2-3
TGTGCCAGCGGACTAGCGGGGGGCAATGAGCAGTTCTTC | CASGLAGGNEQFF | many | TRBV19 | TRBD2 | TRBJ2-1
TGCAGTGCTAACGGCCACAATGAGCAGTTCTTC | CSANGHNEQFF | few | TRBV20-1 | - | TRBJ2-1
TGTGCCAGCAGTGATTTGGGGGGGCCTGAAGCTTTCTTT | CASSDLGGPEAFF | many | TRBV6-1 | - | TRBJ1-1
TGTGCCAGCAGCTTCCAACAGAACACTGAAGCTTTCTTT | CASSFQQNTEAFF | many | TRBV7-2 | - | TRBJ1-1
TGTGCCAGCACCCTCTCCTACGAGCAGTACTTC | CASTLSYEQYF | many | TRBV12-3/TRBV12-4 | - | TRBJ2-7
TGTGCCAGCTCGGGACAGGGCGTGGAGACCCAGTACTTC | CASSGQGVETQYF | many | TRBV2 | TRBD1 | TRBJ2-5
TGTGCCAGCAGCCAGGGGGATAGCACAGATACGCAGTATTTT | CASSQGDSTDTQYF | many | TRBV3-1 | - | TRBJ2-3
TGCGCCAGCAGCTTGGACCGGGACCAAGAGACCCAGTACTTC | CASSLDRDQETQYF | many | TRBV5-1 | - | TRBJ2-5
TGTGCCAGCAGCTTTGGGTCAGGCAACTATGGCTACACCTTC | CASSFGSGNYGYTF | few | TRBV11-2 | - | TRBJ1-2
TGTGCCAGCAGCTTGACTGCCAGGAGGAATCAGCCCCAGCATTTT | CASSLTARRNQPQHF | many | TRBV12-3/TRBV12-4 | - | TRBJ1-5
TGTGCCAGCAGCTTAGAGAGGTCCGCCGAAGCTTTCTTT | CASSLERSAEAFF | few | TRBV7-2 | - | TRBJ1-1
TGTGCCAGCAGCTTTCCGGGACAGGGGCCCTACAATGAGCAGTTCTTC | CASSFPGQGPYNEQFF | many | TRBV7-2 | TRBD1 | TRBJ2-1
TGCGCCAGCAGCCTGAGGGGGGCCTCCAGCACAGATACGCAGTATTTT | CASSLRGASSTDTQYF | - | TRBV5-1 | - | TRBJ2-3
TGTGCCAGCAGTCTCCGGGGGGGTGCAACTAATGAAAAACTGTTTTTT | CASSLRGGATNEKLFF | many | TRBV28 | - | TRBJ1-4
TGTGCCAGCACCCCCCTAGCGGCCACAGATACGCAGTATTTT | CASTPLAATDTQYF | medium-sized | TRBV7-2 | TRBD2 | TRBJ2-3
TGCAGCGTTGAATCGGGCAGACCGCCCAGTAACAATGAAAAACTGTTTTTT | CSVESGRPPSNNEKLFF | many | TRBV29-1 | - | TRBJ1-4
TGCAGCGTTGAAGATCAAAACCTTTCCTACGAGCAGTACTTC | CSVEDQNLSYEQYF | - | TRBV29-1 | - | TRBJ2-7
TGCAGTGCTAGATCGCAGGGGGGGATACAAGAGACCCAGTACTTC | CSARSQGGIQETQYF | many | TRBV20-1 | - | TRBJ2-5
TGTGCCAGCAGTTGGCCGGGCCTAAAGAACACTGAAGCTTTCTTT | CASSWPGLKNTEAFF | - | TRBV28 | - | TRBJ1-1
TGCGCCAGCAGCCTGGCACAGGGGGCGGCCAAATCACCCCTCCACTTT | CASSLAQGAAKSPLHF | many | TRBV5-1 | TRBD1 | TRBJ1-6
TGCAGTGCTAGAGGGGCAGCAAACTATGGCTACACCTTC | CSARGAANYGYTF | many | TRBV20-1 | - | TRBJ1-2
TGCAGTGGCAAGCCTGTCTACAATGAGCAGTTCTTC | CSGKPVYNEQFF | many | TRBV20-1 | - | TRBJ2-1
TGTGCCAGCCGAGGGACCGTCGGCACTGAAGCTTTCTTT | CASRGTVGTEAFF | few | TRBV6-1 | - | TRBJ1-1